The 17 T cell receptor beta chains given below trace back to one sample, sequenced in a study of blood T cell repertoires in COVID-19. This table comes from immunoSEQ multiplex PCR, and its TCRdb copy is limited to in-frame clones, with some not included. Among fewer than 400,000 clones listed, 92% were seen once. Material: PBMCs or T cells enriched from blood (not recorded which). Receptors originate from a young woman who had recovered from COVID-19.

The chain combines TRBV7-9 with TRBJ2-5; 14 positions agree with TRBD2. The V gene end was trimmed by 5 bases and the J gene end by 2 bases; junction bases not matched to a gene: 13. CDR1 and CDR2 from the germline V gene are SEHNR and FQNEAQ (reference sequence). The CDR3 has 19 amino acids. The CDR3 spells CASSQAPGLAGGLQETQYF. The CDR3 DNA reads as TGTGCCAGCAGCCAAGCCCCTGGACTAGCGGGAGGACTACAAGAGACCCAGTACTTC.

This clone was counted a few times. The chain employs TRBV4-2 and TRBJ2-1; 11 bases map to TRBD2. With 1 base clipped from V and 12 bases from J, the junction kept 2 bases outside the gene matches. CDR3 length: 13 residues. In germline, CDR1 is LGHNA, CDR2 YNFKEQ. The CDR3 is CASSQASGGTQFF. The DNA of the CDR3 is TGTGCCAGCAGCCAAGCTAGCGGGGGGACGCAGTTCTTC.

V usage is TRBV12-1 and J usage is TRBJ1-2; TRBD1, as called in the table, went unchecked against the DNA. TRBV12-1 is a known pseudogene. The CDR3 covers 16 residues. CDR3 in amino acids: CASSQARSILQYGYTF. CDR3 DNA: TGTGCCAGCAGCCAGGCGCGCTCAATTTTGCAGTATGGCTACACCTTC.

The chain uses TRBV7-2 and TRBJ1-1; D remains ambiguous. This CDR3 has 13 residues. Germline lookup yields CDR1 SGHTA and CDR2 FQGNSA. Between the trimmed V and J ends, which lost 3 bases and 3 bases, there was a span of 8 bases. The CDR3 reads CASSFSGYTEAFF. Written as DNA, the CDR3 is TGTGCCAGCAGCTTTTCGGGGTACACTGAAGCTTTCTTT.

This chain links TRBV5-1 with TRBJ2-2, with D perhaps matching TRBD1 (6 bases). Germline loops: CDR1 SGHRS, CDR2 YFSETQ. V was clipped by 4 bases and J by 1 base, with 8 bases between them. The CDR3 is 14 amino acids. The CDR3 DNA is TGCGCCAGCAGCCCGGGACAGAACACCGGGGAGCTGTTTTTT. Its protein is CASSPGQNTGELFF.

V is TRBV19 and J is TRBJ1-2; D gene ambiguous. This CDR3 contains 14 residues. CDR1 and CDR2 (germline): LNHDA, SQIVND (reference sequence). Trimming cost V 6 bases and J 4 bases, with 15 bases left between them. In DNA form, the CDR3 reads TGTGCCAGTAGATATACGGGTGGCGGCTATGGCTACACCTTC. It codes for CASRYTGGGYGYTF.

The chain couples TRBV7-2 to TRBJ2-7; 8 bases agree with TRBD2. Per the germline V gene, CDR1 is SGHTA and CDR2 is FQGNSA. The CDR3 has 16 residues. Unmatched junction bases numbered 8, after V lost 1 base and J lost 3 bases. CDR3 region: CASSLERGGRNYEQYF. In DNA, the CDR3 is TGTGCCAGCAGCTTAGAAAGGGGCGGGAGGAACTACGAGCAGTACTTC. The full variable domain, in which reference TRBV7-2 and TRBJ2-7 provide the parts outside the CDR3, is GAGVSQSPSNKVTEKGKDVELRCDPISGHTALYWYRQSLGQGLEFLIYFQGNSAPDKSGLPSDRFSAERTGGSVSTLTIQRTQQEDSAVYLCASSLERGGRNYEQYFGPGTRLTVT.

The V gene is TRBV4-2, the J gene TRBJ1-4, with D uncertain. CDR1 is LGHNA, CDR2 YNFKEQ, per germline. The V and J ends lost 0 bases and 7 bases respectively, with 12 bases between them. This CDR3 spans 15 amino acids. CDR3 sequence: CASSQDGGGSEKLFF. As DNA, the CDR3 is TGTGCCAGCAGCCAAGATGGAGGAGGAAGTGAAAAACTGTTTTTT.

J is TRBJ2-2 and V is TRBV7-3; unclear D gene. Trimming took off 1 base at V and 0 bases at J, with 12 bases between the two ends. CDR1 and CDR2 from the germline V gene are SGHTA and FQGTGA. The CDR3 length is 17 residues. As DNA, the CDR3 is TGTGCCAGCAGCTTAAACACTATGCCTGCGAACACCGGGGAGCTGTTTTTT. This encodes CASSLNTMPANTGELFF.

The chain joins TRBV9 to TRBJ2-7; D unresolved. Germline CDR1 SGDLS, CDR2 YYNGEE. The CDR3 totals 12 residues. The V and J ends lost 3 bases and 6 bases respectively, with 10 bases between them. The CDR3 sequence is CASSADSSEQYF. The CDR3 DNA sequence: TGTGCCAGCAGCGCCGATAGTAGCGAGCAGTACTTC.

This chain uses TRBV27 with TRBJ2-7; 8 bases line up with TRBD2. With 7 bases clipped from V and 2 bases from J, the junction kept 13 bases outside the gene matches. Germline V CDR1 and CDR2: MNHEY, SMNVEV (reference sequence). The CDR3 sequence is 16 residues long. The CDR3 loop reads CASTRSGRPGTYEQYF. CDR3 sequence (DNA): TGTGCCAGCACCCGCAGCGGGAGACCCGGGACCTACGAGCAGTACTTC.

The CDR3 DNA reads TGTGCCAGCAGCTTAGACGGGACCGGGGAGCTGTTTTTT. The encoded protein is CASSLDGTGELFF. J is TRBJ2-2 and V is TRBV7-9; D uncertain. V was clipped by 1 base and J by 5 bases, with 5 bases between them. This CDR3 contains 13 residues. Germline assignment: CDR1 SEHNR and CDR2 FQNEAQ (reference sequence).

The chain uses TRBV24-1 and TRBJ1-5; TRBD1 agrees at 8 bases. Germline trimming cut 9 bases from V and 4 bases from J; bases unmatched to any gene: 7. The CDR3 has 14 residues. In germline, CDR1 is KGHDR, CDR2 SFDVKD. CDR3 sequence reads: CATLPGQENQPQHF. CDR3 DNA sequence: TGTGCCACCCTCCCGGGACAGGAGAATCAGCCCCAGCATTTT.

This chain uses TRBV28 with TRBJ2-1; 9 bases fit TRBD1. The CDR3 extends over 15 amino acids. CDR1 is MDHEN, CDR2 SYDVKM, per germline. The J segment lost 6 bases and the V segment lost 8 bases, leaving 11 bases of the junction unmatched. The DNA for the CDR3 is TGTGCCAGCCCCCCGTCCGGGACAGGGTCCAATGAGCAGTTCTTC. Translating it yields CASPPSGTGSNEQFF.

J is TRBJ1-1 and V is TRBV28; weak D call: TRBD1 (6 bases). CDR1 and CDR2 (germline): MDHEN, SYDVKM. Deletions cut 6 bases from V and 11 bases from J, with 16 bases between. The CDR3 runs to 12 residues. The CDR3: CASSHNREGAFF. The CDR3 coding sequence is TGTGCCAGCAGCCATAACAGGGAAGGGGCTTTCTTT.

The rearrangement joins TRBV27 to TRBJ2-1, with TRBD1 identical over 9 bases. Germline V gene sequence: CDR1 MNHEY, CDR2 SMNVEV (reference sequence). V was pared by 6 bases and J by 8 bases, with 11 bases of the junction left unmatched. The CDR3 covers 15 residues. Here the CDR3 reads CASSTPGQGYDEQFF. Here the CDR3 DNA reads TGTGCCAGCAGCACTCCGGGACAGGGATACGATGAGCAGTTCTTC.

As regards this clone: Within the sample, other DNA sequences also encode this same CDR3. The rearrangement uses TRBV18 and TRBJ1-1; D unclear. The CDR3 consists of 13 residues. Germline-derived CDR1 and CDR2 are KGHSH and LQKENI. The V end was cut by 6 bases, the J end by 1 base, with 9 bases between. CDR3: CASSPGENTEAFF. In DNA form, the CDR3 reads TGTGCCAGCTCCCCCGGGGAGAACACTGAAGCTTTCTTT.